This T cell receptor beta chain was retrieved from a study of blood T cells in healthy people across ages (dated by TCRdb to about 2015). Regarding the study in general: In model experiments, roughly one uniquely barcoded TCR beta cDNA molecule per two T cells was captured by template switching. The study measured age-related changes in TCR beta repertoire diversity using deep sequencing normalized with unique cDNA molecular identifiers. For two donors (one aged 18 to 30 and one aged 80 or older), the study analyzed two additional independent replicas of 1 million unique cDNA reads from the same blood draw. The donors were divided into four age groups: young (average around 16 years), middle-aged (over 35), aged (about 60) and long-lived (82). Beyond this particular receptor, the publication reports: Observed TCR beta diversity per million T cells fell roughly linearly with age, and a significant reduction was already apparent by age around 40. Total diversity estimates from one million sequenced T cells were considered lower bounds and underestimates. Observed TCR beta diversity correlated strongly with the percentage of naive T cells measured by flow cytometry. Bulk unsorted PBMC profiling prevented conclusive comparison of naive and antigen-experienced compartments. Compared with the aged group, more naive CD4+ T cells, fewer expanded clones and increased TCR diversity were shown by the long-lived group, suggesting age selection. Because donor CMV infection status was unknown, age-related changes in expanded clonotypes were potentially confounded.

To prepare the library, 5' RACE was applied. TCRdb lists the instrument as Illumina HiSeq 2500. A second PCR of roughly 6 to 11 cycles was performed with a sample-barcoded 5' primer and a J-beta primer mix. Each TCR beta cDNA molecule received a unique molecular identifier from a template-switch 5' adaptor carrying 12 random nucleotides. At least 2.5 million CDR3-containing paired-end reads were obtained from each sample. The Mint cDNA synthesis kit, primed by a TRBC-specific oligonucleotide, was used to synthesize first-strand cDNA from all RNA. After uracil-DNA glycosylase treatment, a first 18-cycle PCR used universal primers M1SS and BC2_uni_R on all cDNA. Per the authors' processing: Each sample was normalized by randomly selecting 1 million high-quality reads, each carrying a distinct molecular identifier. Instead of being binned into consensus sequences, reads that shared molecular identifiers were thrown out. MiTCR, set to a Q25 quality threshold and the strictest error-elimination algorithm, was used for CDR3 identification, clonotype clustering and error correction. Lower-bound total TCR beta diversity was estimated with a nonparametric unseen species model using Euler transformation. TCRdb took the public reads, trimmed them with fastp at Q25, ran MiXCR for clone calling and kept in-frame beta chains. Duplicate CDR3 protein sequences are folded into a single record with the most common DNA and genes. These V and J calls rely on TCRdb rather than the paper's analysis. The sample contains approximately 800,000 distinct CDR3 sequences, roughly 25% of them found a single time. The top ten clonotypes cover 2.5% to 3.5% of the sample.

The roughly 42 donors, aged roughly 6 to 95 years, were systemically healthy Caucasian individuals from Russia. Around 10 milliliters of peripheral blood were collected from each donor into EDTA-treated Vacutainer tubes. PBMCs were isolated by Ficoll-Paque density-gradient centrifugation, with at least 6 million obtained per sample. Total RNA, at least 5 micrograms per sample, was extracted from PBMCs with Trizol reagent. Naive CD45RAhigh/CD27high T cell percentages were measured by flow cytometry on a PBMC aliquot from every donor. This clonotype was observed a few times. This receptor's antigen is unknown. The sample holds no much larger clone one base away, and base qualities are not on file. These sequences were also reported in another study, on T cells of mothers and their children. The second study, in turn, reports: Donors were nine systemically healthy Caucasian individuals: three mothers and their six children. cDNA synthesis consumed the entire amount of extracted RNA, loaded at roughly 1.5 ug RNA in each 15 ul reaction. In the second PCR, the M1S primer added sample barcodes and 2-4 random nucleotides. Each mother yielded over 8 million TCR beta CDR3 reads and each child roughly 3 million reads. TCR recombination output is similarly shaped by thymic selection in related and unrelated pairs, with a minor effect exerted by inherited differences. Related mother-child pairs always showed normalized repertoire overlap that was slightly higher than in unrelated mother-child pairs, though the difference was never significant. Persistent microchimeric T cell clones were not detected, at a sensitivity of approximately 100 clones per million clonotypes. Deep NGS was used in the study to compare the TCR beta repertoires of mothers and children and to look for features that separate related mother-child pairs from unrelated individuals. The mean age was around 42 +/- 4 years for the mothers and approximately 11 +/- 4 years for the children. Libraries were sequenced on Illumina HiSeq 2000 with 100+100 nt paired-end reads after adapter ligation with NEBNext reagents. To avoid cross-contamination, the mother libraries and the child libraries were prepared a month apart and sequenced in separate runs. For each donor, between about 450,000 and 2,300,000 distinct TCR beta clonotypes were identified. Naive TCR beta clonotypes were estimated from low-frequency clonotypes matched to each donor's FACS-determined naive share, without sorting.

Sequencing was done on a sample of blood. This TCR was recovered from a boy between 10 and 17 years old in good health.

Here the CDR3 is given as CASSLTGTLAKNIQYF. The DNA sequence reads TGCGCCAGCAGCTTAACAGGGACCCTAGCCAAAAACATTCAGTACTTC. The V and J genes are TRBV5-1 and TRBJ2-4; TRBD1 is a weak D gene call, 6 bases matching. The CDR3 goes from the cysteine to the phenylalanine over 16 residues. Just CDR3 DNA is preserved here, 48 bases in frame from base 1. V and J are truncated by 2 bases and 0 bases respectively, leaving an intervening sequence of 12 bases. CDR1 and CDR2 are drawn from the germline V gene: SGHRS, YFSETQ.